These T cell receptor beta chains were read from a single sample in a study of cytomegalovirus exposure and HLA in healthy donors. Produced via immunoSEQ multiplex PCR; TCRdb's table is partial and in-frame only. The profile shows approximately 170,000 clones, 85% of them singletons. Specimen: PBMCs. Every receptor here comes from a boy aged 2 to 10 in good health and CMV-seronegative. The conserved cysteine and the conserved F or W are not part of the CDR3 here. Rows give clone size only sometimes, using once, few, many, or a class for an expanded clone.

CDR3aa: ASSQETVYGYT; abundance: NA; v_gene: TRBV4-1; j_gene: TRBJ1-2
CDR3aa: ATSGTGTNYGYT; abundance: NA; v_gene: TRBV5-4; j_gene: TRBJ1-2
CDR3aa: ASSPGQWPNTEAF; abundance: NA; v_gene: TRBV27; j_gene: TRBJ1-1
CDR3aa: ASSTVAGDLTDTQY; abundance: few; v_gene: TRBV5-4; j_gene: TRBJ2-3
CDR3aa: ASSRDRLNEKLF; abundance: once; v_gene: TRBV2; j_gene: TRBJ1-4
CDR3aa: ASSEKSTGSEKLF; abundance: NA; v_gene: TRBV6-1; j_gene: TRBJ1-4
CDR3aa: ASSRNGPENTEAF; abundance: NA; v_gene: TRBV5-1; j_gene: TRBJ1-1
CDR3aa: ATTSGILYNSPLH; abundance: NA; v_gene: TRBV23-1; j_gene: TRBJ1-6
CDR3aa: ASSLPGPLSGEQY; abundance: NA; v_gene: TRBV7-2; j_gene: TRBJ2-5
CDR3aa: ASSLGLTNTEAF; abundance: NA; v_gene: TRBV5-6; j_gene: TRBJ1-1
CDR3aa: ASSPEQGLGDTQY; abundance: NA; v_gene: TRBV5-1; j_gene: TRBJ2-3
CDR3aa: ASSLPTQGYNEQF; abundance: NA; v_gene: TRBV7-6; j_gene: TRBJ2-1
CDR3aa: SGGSYNEQF; abundance: NA; v_gene: TRBV29-1; j_gene: TRBJ2-1
CDR3aa: ASSTRQGLEYGYT; abundance: few; v_gene: TRBV6-5; j_gene: TRBJ1-2
CDR3aa: ASSPIAGVQADTQY; abundance: NA; v_gene: TRBV11-2; j_gene: TRBJ2-3
CDR3aa: ASAKGDTQY; abundance: NA; v_gene: TRBV27; j_gene: TRBJ2-3
CDR3aa: ASSNGLSGANVLT; abundance: NA; v_gene: TRBV6-5; j_gene: TRBJ2-6
CDR3aa: ASSEEPTGGMAPLH; abundance: NA; v_gene: TRBV6-1; j_gene: TRBJ1-6
CDR3aa: ASRAWTGVDEAF; abundance: NA; v_gene: TRBV2; j_gene: TRBJ1-1
CDR3aa: ASSPYLSSGSTDTQY; abundance: NA; v_gene: TRBV4-1; j_gene: TRBJ2-3
CDR3aa: ASSSPERAAGTEAF; abundance: NA; v_gene: TRBV11-2; j_gene: TRBJ1-1
CDR3aa: ASSSGLAGGLYNEQF; abundance: NA; v_gene: TRBV7-8; j_gene: TRBJ2-1
CDR3aa: ASSFPAGELF; abundance: NA; v_gene: TRBV5-6; j_gene: TRBJ2-2
CDR3aa: ATDSLSNYGYT; abundance: NA; v_gene: TRBV28; j_gene: TRBJ1-2
CDR3aa: AFSGSFHEQY; abundance: NA; v_gene: TRBV30; j_gene: TRBJ2-7
CDR3aa: ASSLAGGQGQETQY; abundance: NA; v_gene: TRBV5-1; j_gene: TRBJ2-5
CDR3aa: ASSQENSRYQPQH; abundance: NA; v_gene: TRBV19; j_gene: TRBJ1-5
CDR3aa: ASSEGTNYGYT; abundance: NA; v_gene: TRBV2; j_gene: TRBJ1-2
CDR3aa: ASSYRGVYEQY; abundance: NA; v_gene: TRBV7-9; j_gene: TRBJ2-7
CDR3aa: ASRGTSADTQY; abundance: NA; v_gene: TRBV6-4; j_gene: TRBJ2-3
CDR3aa: ASSSKEGANTGELF; abundance: NA; v_gene: TRBV7-9; j_gene: TRBJ2-2
CDR3aa: ATSPRYQETQY; abundance: NA; v_gene: TRBV5-1; j_gene: TRBJ2-5
CDR3aa: ASRVTGGAGSGNTIY; abundance: NA; v_gene: TRBV28; j_gene: TRBJ1-3
CDR3aa: AWSVRRMAEAF; abundance: NA; v_gene: TRBV30; j_gene: TRBJ1-1